This T cell receptor (beta chain) was sequenced in a study of CD8+CD57+ T cells in acquired aplastic anemia. Turning to the study itself: Healthy donor CD4+ samples were sequenced to a depth that averaged about 10.8 million reads.

Genomic DNA templated the TCR beta VDJ and CDR3 profiling. TCRdb re-derived calls from the reads in MiXCR, one entry per CDR3 protein. The sample has around 170,000 distinct CDR3 sequences, 40% to 50% seen once; the top ten hold about 2.9%. Germline V gene lookup returns CDR1 SEHNR and CDR2 FQNEAQ (reference sequence). The CDR3 length is 11 residues. V lost 10 bases, J lost 11 bases, and 7 bases stayed unmatched. The chain carries TRBV7-9 and TRBJ1-1; 10 nucleotides match TRBD1. The receptor comes from a human donor in good health. Sequenced sample: sorted CD4+, CD8+, or CD8+CD57+ T cells (not recorded which) from PBMCs. CDR3 nucleotides: TGTGCCACCCCGACAGGGGGCATGGCTTTCTTT. It yields the protein CATPTGGMAFF.